The T cell receptor (beta chain) described here comes from a study of quantifying T cell responses using KT2 cells. In the study overall: RNA was reverse transcribed with TCR alpha and beta constant-region primers.

A single-stranded UMI oligo with SP2 sequence was ligated to cDNA 3' ends. An equimolar mix of RC1.1 and RC1.2 primed the beta chain across TRBC1 and TRBC2. Starting with the second PCR, alpha and beta TCR chains went through separate processing. TCRdb called the UMI-ligation and nested PCR reads again in MiXCR, with one record for every CDR3 protein. In the table there are 40,000 to 50,000 distinct CDR3 sequences, approximately 17% of which are singletons. Unfractionated PBMC were spiked with known numbers of KT2 clone cells. The germline CDR1 and CDR2 sequences are SGDLS and YYNGEE. The CDR3 totals 14 residues. V shed 0 bases and J 5 bases; nucleotides not matched to a gene: 3.

The sequence came from a human donor. Specimen: PBMCs spiked with cells of the T cell clone KT2. J is TRBJ2-7 and V is TRBV9, with 9 bases aligning to TRBD2. The CDR3 sequence: CASSVGLAVDEQYF. CDR3 coding DNA: TGTGCCAGCAGCGTAGGACTAGCGGTCGACGAGCAGTACTTC.